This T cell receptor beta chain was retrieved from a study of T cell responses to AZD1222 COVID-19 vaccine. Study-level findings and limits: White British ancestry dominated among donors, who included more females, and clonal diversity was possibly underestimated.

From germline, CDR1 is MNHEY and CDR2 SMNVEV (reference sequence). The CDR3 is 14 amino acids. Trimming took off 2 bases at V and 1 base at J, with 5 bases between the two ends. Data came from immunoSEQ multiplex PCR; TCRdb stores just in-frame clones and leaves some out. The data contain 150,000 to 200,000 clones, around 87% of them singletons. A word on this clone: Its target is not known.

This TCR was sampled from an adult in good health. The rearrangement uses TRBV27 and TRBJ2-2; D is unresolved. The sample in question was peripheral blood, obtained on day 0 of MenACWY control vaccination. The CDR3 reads CASSLGWNTGELFF. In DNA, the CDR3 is TGTGCCAGCAGTTTAGGGTGGAACACCGGGGAGCTGTTTTTT.